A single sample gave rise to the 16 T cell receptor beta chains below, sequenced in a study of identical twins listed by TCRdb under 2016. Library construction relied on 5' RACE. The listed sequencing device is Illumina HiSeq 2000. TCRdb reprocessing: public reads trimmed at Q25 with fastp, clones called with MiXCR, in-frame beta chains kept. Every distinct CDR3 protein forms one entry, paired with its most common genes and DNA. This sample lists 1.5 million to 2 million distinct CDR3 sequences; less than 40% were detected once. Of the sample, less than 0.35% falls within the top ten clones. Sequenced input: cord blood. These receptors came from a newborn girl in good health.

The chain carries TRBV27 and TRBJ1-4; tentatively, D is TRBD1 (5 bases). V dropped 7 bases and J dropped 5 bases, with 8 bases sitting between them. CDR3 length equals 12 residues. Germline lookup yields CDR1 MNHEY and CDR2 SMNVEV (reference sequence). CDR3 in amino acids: CASKGINEKLFF. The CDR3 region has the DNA TGTGCCAGCAAGGGGATCAATGAAAAACTGTTTTTT. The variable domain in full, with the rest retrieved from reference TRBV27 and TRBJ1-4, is EAQVTQNPRYLITVTGKKLTVTCSQNMNHEYMSWYRQDPGLGLRQIYYSMNVEVTDKGDVPEGYKVSRKEKRNFPLILESPSPNQTSLYFCASKGINEKLFFGSGTQLSVL.

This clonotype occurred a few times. The CDR3 sequence: CSVETGAAIQYF. The CDR3 nucleotides are TGCAGTGTTGAGACCGGGGCAGCAATTCAGTACTTC. V gene TRBV20-1 combines with J gene TRBJ2-5, with D possibly called TRBD1 or TRBD2 (5 bases each). The CDR3 covers 12 residues. Per germline, CDR1 DFQATT and CDR2 SNEGSKA (reference sequence). V gave up 7 bases and J gave up 11 bases, with 20 bases separating them.

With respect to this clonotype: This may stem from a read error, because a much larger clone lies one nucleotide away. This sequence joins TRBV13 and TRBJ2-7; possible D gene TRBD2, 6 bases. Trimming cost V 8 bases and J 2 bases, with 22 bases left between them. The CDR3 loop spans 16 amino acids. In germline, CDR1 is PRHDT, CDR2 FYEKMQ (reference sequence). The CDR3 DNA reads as TGTGCCAGCGGCTATATGACCGGGACTTCTACCTACGAGCAGTACTTC. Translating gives CASGYMTGTSTYEQYF. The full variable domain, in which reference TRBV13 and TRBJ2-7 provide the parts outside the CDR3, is AAGVIQSPRHLIKEKRETATLKCYPIPRHDTVYWYQQGPGQDPQFLISFYEKMQSDKGSIPDRFSAQQFSDYHSELNMSSLELGDSALYFCASGYMTGTSTYEQYFGPGTRLTVT.

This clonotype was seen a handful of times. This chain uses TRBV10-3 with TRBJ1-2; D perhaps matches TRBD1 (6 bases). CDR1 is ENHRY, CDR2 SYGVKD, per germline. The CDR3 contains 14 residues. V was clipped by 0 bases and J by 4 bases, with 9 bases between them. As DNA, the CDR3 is TGTGCCATCAGTGAGTCCACAGGGTTCTATGGCTACACCTTC. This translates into CAISESTGFYGYTF.

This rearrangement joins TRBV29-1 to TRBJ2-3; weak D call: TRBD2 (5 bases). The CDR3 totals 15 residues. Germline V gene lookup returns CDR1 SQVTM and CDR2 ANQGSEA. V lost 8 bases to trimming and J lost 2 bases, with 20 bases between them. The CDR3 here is CSLEALASPTDTQYF. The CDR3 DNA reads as TGCAGCCTCGAGGCCCTAGCCTCCCCCACAGATACGCAGTATTTT.

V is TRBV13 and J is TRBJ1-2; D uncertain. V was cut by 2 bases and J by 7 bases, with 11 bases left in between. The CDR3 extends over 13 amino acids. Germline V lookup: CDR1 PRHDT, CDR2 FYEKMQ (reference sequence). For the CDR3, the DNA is TGTGCCAGCAGCTTATACAGCGTAGGTGGCTACACCTTC. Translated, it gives CASSLYSVGGYTF.

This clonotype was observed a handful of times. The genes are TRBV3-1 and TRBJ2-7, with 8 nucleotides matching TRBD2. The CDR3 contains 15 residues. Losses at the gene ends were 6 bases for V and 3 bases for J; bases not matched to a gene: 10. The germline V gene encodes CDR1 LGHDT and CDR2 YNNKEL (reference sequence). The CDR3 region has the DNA TGTGCCAGCAGACCCAGGGCGGGAGGATTCTACGAGCAGTACTTC. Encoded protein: CASRPRAGGFYEQYF.

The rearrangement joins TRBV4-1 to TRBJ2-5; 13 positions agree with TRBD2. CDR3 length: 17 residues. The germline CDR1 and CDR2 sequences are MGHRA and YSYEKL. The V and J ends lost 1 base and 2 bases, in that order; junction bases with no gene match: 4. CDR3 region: CASSQVVTSGGQETQYF. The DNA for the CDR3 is TGCGCCAGCAGCCAAGTTGTGACTAGCGGGGGGCAAGAGACCCAGTACTTC.

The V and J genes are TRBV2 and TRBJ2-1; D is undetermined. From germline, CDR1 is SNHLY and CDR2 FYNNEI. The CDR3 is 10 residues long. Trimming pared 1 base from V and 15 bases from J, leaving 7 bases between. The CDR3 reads CASSEGSWFF. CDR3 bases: TGTGCCAGCAGTGAAGGAAGCTGGTTCTTC.

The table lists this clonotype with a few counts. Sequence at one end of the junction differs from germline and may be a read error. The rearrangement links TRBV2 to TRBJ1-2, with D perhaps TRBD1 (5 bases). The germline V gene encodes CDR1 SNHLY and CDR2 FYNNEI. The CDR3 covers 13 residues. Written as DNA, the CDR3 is TGTGCCAGCAGCGAAGCTCCAGGGCCGCGCTACACCTTC. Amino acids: CASSEAPGPRYTF.

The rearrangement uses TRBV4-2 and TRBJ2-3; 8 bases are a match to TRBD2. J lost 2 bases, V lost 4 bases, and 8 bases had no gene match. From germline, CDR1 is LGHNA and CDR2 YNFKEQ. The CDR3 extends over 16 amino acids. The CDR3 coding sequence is TGTGCCAGCAGCCCCTCGGGGGGGGGCCACACAGATACGCAGTATTTT. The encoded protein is CASSPSGGGHTDTQYF.

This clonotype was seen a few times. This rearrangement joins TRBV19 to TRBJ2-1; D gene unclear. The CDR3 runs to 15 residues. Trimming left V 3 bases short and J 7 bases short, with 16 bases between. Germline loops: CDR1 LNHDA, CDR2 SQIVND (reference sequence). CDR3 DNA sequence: TGTGCCAGTAGTATCTCGTTCGTTAGTTCAAATGAGCAGTTCTTC. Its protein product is CASSISFVSSNEQFF.

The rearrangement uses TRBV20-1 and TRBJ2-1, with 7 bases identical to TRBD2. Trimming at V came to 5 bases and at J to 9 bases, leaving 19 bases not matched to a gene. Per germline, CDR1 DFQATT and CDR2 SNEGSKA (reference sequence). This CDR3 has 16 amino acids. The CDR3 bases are TGCAGTGCTTACGGACTAGTGGGAGGGTTTTCCCGTGAGCAGTTCTTC. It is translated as CSAYGLVGGFSREQFF.

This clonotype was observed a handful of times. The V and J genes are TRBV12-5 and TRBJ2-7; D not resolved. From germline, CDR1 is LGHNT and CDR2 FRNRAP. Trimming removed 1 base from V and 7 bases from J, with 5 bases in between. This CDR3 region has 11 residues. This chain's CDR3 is CASGLGFEQYF. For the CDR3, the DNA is TGTGCTAGTGGTTTGGGTTTTGAGCAGTACTTC.

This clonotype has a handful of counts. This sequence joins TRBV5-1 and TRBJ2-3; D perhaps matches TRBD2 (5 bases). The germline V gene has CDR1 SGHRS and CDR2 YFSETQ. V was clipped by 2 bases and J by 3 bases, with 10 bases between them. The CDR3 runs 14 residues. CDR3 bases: TGCGCCAGCAGCTTCGGACTGATTACAGATACGCAGTATTTT. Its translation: CASSFGLITDTQYF.

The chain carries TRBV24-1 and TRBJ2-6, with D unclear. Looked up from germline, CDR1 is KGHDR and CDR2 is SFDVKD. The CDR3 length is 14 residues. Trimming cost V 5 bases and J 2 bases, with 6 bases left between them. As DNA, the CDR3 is TGTGCCACCAGTGTGGGTGCTGGGGCCAACGTCCTGACTTTC. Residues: CATSVGAGANVLTF.